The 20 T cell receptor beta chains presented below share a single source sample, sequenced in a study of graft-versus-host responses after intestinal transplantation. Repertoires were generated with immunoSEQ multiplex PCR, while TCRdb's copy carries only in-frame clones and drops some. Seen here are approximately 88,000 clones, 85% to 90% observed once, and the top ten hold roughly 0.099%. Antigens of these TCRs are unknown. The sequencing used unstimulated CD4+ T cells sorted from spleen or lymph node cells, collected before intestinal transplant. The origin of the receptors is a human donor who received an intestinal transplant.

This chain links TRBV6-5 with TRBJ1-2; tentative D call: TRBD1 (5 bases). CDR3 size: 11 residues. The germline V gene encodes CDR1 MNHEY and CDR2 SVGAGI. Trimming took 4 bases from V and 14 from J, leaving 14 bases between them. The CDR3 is CASSSSTVMTF. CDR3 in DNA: TGTGCCAGCAGTTCGTCGACAGTGATGACCTTC.

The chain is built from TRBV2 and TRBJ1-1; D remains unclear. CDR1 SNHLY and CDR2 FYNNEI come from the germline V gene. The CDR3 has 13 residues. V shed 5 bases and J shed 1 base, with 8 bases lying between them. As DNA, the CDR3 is TGTGCCAGCAGTTCGCGGAAGAACACTGAAGCTTTCTTT. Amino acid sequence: CASSSRKNTEAFF.

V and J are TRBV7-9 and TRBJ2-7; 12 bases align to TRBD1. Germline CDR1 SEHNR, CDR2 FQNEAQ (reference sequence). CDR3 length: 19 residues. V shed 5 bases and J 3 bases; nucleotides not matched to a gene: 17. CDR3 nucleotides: TGTGCCAGCAGCCGGGGACAGGGGGCGCTTAGTGTCTGGGGCTACGAGCAGTACTTC. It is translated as CASSRGQGALSVWGYEQYF.

The CDR3 region is CASRRPGQGAEKLFF. The CDR3 coding sequence is TGTGCCAGTAGACGCCCGGGACAGGGGGCGGAAAAACTGTTTTTT. This chain joins TRBV19 and TRBJ1-4, with 12 bases that match TRBD1. This CDR3 has 15 residues. Germline CDR1 LNHDA, CDR2 SQIVND (reference sequence). The J segment lost 8 bases and the V segment lost 6 bases, leaving 7 bases of the junction unmatched.

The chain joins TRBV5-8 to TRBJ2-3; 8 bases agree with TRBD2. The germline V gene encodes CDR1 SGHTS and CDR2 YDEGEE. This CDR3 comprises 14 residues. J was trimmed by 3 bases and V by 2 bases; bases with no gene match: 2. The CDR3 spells CASSFRGGTDTQYF. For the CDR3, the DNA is TGTGCCAGCAGCTTCCGGGGGGGGACAGATACGCAGTATTTT.

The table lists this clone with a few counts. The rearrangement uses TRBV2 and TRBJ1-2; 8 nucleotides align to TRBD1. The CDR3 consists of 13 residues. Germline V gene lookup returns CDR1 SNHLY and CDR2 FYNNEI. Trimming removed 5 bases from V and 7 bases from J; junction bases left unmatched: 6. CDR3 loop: CASSRGQDSGYTF. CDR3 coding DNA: TGTGCCAGCAGTCGGGGACAGGATAGTGGCTACACCTTC.

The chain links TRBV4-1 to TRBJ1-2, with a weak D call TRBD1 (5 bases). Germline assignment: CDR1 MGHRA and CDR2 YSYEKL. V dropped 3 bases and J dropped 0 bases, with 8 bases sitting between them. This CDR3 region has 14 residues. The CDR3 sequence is CASSQGLANYGYTF. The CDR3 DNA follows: TGCGCCAGCAGCCAGGGACTAGCTAACTATGGCTACACCTTC.

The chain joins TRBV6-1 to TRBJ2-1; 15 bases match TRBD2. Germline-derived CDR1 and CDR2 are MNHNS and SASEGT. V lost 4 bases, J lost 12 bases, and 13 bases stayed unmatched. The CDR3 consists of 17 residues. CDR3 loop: CASSAVPGLAGGSGQFF. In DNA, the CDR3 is TGTGCCAGCAGTGCCGTCCCGGGACTAGCGGGAGGTTCAGGGCAGTTCTTC.

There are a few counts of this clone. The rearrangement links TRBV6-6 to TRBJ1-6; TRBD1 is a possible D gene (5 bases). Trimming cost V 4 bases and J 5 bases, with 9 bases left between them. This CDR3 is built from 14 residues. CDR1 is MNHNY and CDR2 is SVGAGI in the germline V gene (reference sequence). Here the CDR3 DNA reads TGTGCCAGCAGTTCCCCCAGGGATAATTCACCCCTCCACTTT. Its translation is CASSSPRDNSPLHF.

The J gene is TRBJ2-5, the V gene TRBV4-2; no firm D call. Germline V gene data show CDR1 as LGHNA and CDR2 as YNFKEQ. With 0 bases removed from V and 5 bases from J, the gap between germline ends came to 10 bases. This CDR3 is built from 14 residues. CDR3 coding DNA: TGTGCCAGCAGCCAAGATTCTATGCGGGAGACCCAGTACTTC. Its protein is CASSQDSMRETQYF.

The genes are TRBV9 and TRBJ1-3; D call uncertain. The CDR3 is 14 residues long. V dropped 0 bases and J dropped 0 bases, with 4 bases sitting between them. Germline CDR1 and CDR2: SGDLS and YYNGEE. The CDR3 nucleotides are TGTGCCAGCAGCGTAGCCGGCTCTGGAAACACCATATATTTT. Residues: CASSVAGSGNTIYF.

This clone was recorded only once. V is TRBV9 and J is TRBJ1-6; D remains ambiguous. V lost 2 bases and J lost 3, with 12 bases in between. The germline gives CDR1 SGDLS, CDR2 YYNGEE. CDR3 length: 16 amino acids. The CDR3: CASSVSGSRYNSPLHF. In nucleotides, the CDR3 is TGTGCCAGCAGCGTGAGCGGGTCCCGCTATAATTCACCCCTCCACTTT.

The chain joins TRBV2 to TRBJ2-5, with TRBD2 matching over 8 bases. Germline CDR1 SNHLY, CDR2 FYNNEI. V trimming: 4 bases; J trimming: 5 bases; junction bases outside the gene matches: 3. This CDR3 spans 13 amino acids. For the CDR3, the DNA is TGTGCCAGCAGTGTAAAGCGGGGGGAGACCCAGTACTTC. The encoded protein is CASSVKRGETQYF.

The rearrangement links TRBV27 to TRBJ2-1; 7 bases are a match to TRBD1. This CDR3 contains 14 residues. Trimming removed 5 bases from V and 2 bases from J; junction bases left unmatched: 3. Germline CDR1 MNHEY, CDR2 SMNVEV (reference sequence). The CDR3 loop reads CASSPQGAYNEQFF. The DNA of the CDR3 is TGTGCCAGCAGTCCGCAGGGGGCCTACAATGAGCAGTTCTTC.

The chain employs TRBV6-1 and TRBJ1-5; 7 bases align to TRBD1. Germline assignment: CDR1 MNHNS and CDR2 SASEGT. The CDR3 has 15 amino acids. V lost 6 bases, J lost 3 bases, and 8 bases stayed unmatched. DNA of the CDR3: TGTGCCAGCAGGGGAGACAGGGCCTCCAATCAGCCCCAGCATTTT. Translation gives CASRGDRASNQPQHF.

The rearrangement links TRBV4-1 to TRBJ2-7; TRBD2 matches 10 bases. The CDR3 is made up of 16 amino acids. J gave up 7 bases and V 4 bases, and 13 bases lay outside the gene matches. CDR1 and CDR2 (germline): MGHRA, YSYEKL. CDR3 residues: CASSPPASGGAGEQYF. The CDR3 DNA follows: TGCGCCAGCAGCCCCCCGGCGAGCGGGGGGGCTGGAGAGCAGTACTTC.

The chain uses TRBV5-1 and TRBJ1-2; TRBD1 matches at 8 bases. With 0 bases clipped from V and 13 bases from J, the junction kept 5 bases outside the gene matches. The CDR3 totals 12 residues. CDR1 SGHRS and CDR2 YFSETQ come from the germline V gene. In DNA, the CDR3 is TGCGCCAGCAGCTTGGAGACAGGGGCGTTCACCTTC. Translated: CASSLETGAFTF.

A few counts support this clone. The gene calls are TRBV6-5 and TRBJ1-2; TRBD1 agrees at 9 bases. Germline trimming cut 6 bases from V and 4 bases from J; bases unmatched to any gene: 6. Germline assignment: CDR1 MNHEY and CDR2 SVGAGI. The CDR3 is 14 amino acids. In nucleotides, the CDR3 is TGTGCCAGCAGCCCCCAGGACAGGGGCTATGGCTACACCTTC. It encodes CASSPQDRGYGYTF.

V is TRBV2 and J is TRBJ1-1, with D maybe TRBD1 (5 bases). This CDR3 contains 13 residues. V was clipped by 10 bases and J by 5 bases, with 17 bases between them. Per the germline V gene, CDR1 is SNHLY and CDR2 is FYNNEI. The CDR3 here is CAINRERGTEAFF. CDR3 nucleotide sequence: TGTGCCATCAATCGAGAGCGGGGGACTGAAGCTTTCTTT.

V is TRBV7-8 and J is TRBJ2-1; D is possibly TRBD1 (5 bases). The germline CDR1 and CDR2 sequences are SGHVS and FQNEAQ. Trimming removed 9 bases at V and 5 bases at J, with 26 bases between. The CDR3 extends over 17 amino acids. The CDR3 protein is CARNQGPLRVGNNEQFF. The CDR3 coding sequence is TGTGCCAGGAACCAGGGCCCACTGCGAGTTGGGAACAATGAGCAGTTCTTC.